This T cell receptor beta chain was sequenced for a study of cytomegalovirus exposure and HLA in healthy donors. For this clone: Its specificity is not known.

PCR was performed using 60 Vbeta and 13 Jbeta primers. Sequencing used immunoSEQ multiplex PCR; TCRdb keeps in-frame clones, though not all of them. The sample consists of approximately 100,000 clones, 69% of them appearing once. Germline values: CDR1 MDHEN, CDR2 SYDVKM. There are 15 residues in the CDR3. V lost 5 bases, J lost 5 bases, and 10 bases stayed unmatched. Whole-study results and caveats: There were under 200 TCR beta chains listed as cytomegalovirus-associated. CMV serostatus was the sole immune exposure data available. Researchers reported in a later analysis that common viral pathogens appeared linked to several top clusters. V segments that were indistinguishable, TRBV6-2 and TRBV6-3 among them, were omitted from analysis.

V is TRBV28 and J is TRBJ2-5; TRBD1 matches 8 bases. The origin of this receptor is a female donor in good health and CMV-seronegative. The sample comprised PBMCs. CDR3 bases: TGTGCCAGCAGTAACGGACAGGGAAGCGTGGAGACCCAGTACTTC. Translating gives CASSNGQGSVETQYF.